This is a list of T cell receptor beta chains from one sample in a study of cytotoxic CD8 clonotypes in ibrutinib-treated CLL. Libraries were prepared by immunoSEQ multiplex PCR; TCRdb keeps only in-frame clonotypes and omits some of them. Of about 200,000 clones in the sample, roughly 72% are singletons; the top ten hold 13%. Source: PBMCs, taken after 24 months of ibrutinib treatment. These receptors were obtained from a human donor with chronic lymphocytic leukemia. The CDR3 runs from the conserved cysteine through the conserved F or W. D genes are given only for firm matches. The size of a clone is reported for some rows only, either as once, few or many, or as a class for expanded clones.

j_call: TRBJ1-1; clone_size: once; v_call: TRBV7-9; d_call: .; cdr3_nt: TGTGCCAGCACCCCAGACAGCCTCGGCACTGAAGCTTTCTTT; cdr3_aa: CASTPDSLGTEAFF
j_call: TRBJ2-3; clone_size: .; v_call: TRBV7-2; d_call: .; cdr3_nt: TGTGCCAGCAGCTTGCAGGTGGGCCCTTCAGATACGCAGTATTTT; cdr3_aa: CASSLQVGPSDTQYF
j_call: TRBJ1-5; clone_size: once; v_call: TRBV11-2; d_call: .; cdr3_nt: TGTGCCAGCAGCTTAGCCCTAGGAACTAGCAATCAGCCCCAGCATTTT; cdr3_aa: CASSLALGTSNQPQHF
j_call: TRBJ2-3; clone_size: .; v_call: TRBV6-6; d_call: .; cdr3_nt: TGTGCCAGCACCGAATTTCGCACAGATACGCAGTATTTT; cdr3_aa: CASTEFRTDTQYF
j_call: TRBJ1-2; clone_size: many; v_call: TRBV5-4; d_call: .; cdr3_nt: TGTGCCAGCAGCTTAAACTATGCGGGACACACCTTC; cdr3_aa: CASSLNYAGHTF
j_call: TRBJ1-2; clone_size: .; v_call: TRBV7-2; d_call: .; cdr3_nt: TGTGCCAGCAGCTTATTTCGCACAGGGAGCGTTGGCTACACCTTC; cdr3_aa: CASSLFRTGSVGYTF
j_call: TRBJ2-7; clone_size: few; v_call: TRBV4-2; d_call: .; cdr3_nt: TGTGCCAGCAGCCAGCCCCAACAGGGATACGAGCAGTACTTC; cdr3_aa: CASSQPQQGYEQYF
j_call: TRBJ2-7; clone_size: .; v_call: TRBV25-1; d_call: .; cdr3_nt: TGTGCCAGCAGTGAATGGGGACCTCTCGAGCAGTACTTC; cdr3_aa: CASSEWGPLEQYF
j_call: TRBJ2-7; clone_size: .; v_call: TRBV13; d_call: .; cdr3_nt: TGTGCCAGCAGCTTAGCGGGAAACGAGCAGTACTTC; cdr3_aa: CASSLAGNEQYF
j_call: TRBJ2-5; clone_size: .; v_call: TRBV5-1; d_call: TRBD2; cdr3_nt: TGCGCCAGCAGTGTTTCTAGCGGGAGGCAAGAGACCCAGTACTTC; cdr3_aa: CASSVSSGRQETQYF
j_call: TRBJ1-5; clone_size: few; v_call: TRBV10-1; d_call: .; cdr3_nt: TGCGCCAGCAGTGAAAATAGCAATCAGCCCCAGCATTTT; cdr3_aa: CASSENSNQPQHF
j_call: TRBJ2-7; clone_size: .; v_call: TRBV5-1; d_call: .; cdr3_nt: TGCGCCAGCAGCTCGGTGGTCGGGGGGCCCCAATCCTACGAGCAGTACTTC; cdr3_aa: CASSSVVGGPQSYEQYF
j_call: TRBJ2-7; clone_size: few; v_call: TRBV7-9; d_call: .; cdr3_nt: TGTGCCTCCGGTTTTGGCTACGAGCAGTACTTC; cdr3_aa: CASGFGYEQYF
j_call: TRBJ2-2; clone_size: .; v_call: TRBV5-1; d_call: .; cdr3_nt: TGCGCCAGCAGCTTGGAAATGGGACTGAACACCGGGGAGCTGTTTTTT; cdr3_aa: CASSLEMGLNTGELFF
j_call: TRBJ2-5; clone_size: .; v_call: TRBV5-1; d_call: .; cdr3_nt: TGCGCCAGCAGTAGGGGTCCAGAGACCCAGTACTTC; cdr3_aa: CASSRGPETQYF
j_call: TRBJ2-1; clone_size: few; v_call: TRBV11-2; d_call: TRBD2; cdr3_nt: TGTGCCAGCAGCTCTACCGACGGGACTAGCCAGTTCTTC; cdr3_aa: CASSSTDGTSQFF
j_call: TRBJ2-1; clone_size: .; v_call: TRBV5-8; d_call: .; cdr3_nt: TGTGCCAGCAGCTTGCGTGGCGGCAACTACAATGAGCAGTTCTTC; cdr3_aa: CASSLRGGNYNEQFF
j_call: TRBJ2-4; clone_size: .; v_call: TRBV7-2; d_call: TRBD2; cdr3_nt: TGTGCCAGCAGCTCGAACCGATGGACTAGCGGGAGGAGGAGCATTCAGTACTTC; cdr3_aa: CASSSNRWTSGRRSIQYF
j_call: TRBJ2-7; clone_size: once; v_call: TRBV10-3; d_call: .; cdr3_nt: TGTGCCATCAGTGAATTGGCAGGAGCTGTGCAGTACTTC; cdr3_aa: CAISELAGAVQYF
j_call: TRBJ2-3; clone_size: .; v_call: TRBV9; d_call: TRBD2; cdr3_nt: TGTGCCAGCAGCACCCTTGGCGGGAGGGGGACAGATACGCAGTATTTT; cdr3_aa: CASSTLGGRGTDTQYF
j_call: TRBJ2-2; clone_size: .; v_call: TRBV27; d_call: .; cdr3_nt: TGTGCCAGCAGTTTATCGGGTTTTGGGACACAAAGGGGCACCGGGGAGCTGTTTTTT; cdr3_aa: CASSLSGFGTQRGTGELFF
j_call: TRBJ2-1; clone_size: .; v_call: TRBV27; d_call: TRBD2; cdr3_nt: TGTGCCAGCACCACCTCATGGGGGGGAAGAGGGGCCTACAATGAGCAGTTCTTC; cdr3_aa: CASTTSWGGRGAYNEQFF
j_call: TRBJ2-7; clone_size: .; v_call: TRBV5-6; d_call: .; cdr3_nt: TGTGCCAGCAGCTTTTGGCAGGGTGACGAGCAGTACTTC; cdr3_aa: CASSFWQGDEQYF
j_call: TRBJ2-5; clone_size: .; v_call: TRBV10-3; d_call: .; cdr3_nt: TGTGCCATCAGTGATTGGAGGGACAGAACGCACGAAGAGACCCAGTACTTC; cdr3_aa: CAISDWRDRTHEETQYF
j_call: TRBJ2-5; clone_size: .; v_call: TRBV7-2; d_call: .; cdr3_nt: TGTGCCAGCAGCTTAGGAGGGGTAAAGACCCAGTACTTC; cdr3_aa: CASSLGGVKTQYF
j_call: TRBJ1-5; clone_size: .; v_call: TRBV10-2; d_call: .; cdr3_nt: TGCGCCAGCCGCGATCGAGAGGGGGAGCGGCCCCAGCATTTT; cdr3_aa: CASRDREGERPQHF
j_call: TRBJ1-4; clone_size: few; v_call: TRBV7-2; d_call: .; cdr3_nt: TGTGCCAGCAGCGCACCCGGCGGGACGGAAAAACTGTTTTTT; cdr3_aa: CASSAPGGTEKLFF
j_call: TRBJ2-2; clone_size: .; v_call: TRBV21-1; d_call: .; cdr3_nt: TGTGCCAGCAGCAAAGCGTTGGTGGTTTTGAGCGGACTCTACACCGGGGAGCTGTTTTTT; cdr3_aa: CASSKALVVLSGLYTGELFF
j_call: TRBJ2-1; clone_size: .; v_call: TRBV7-9; d_call: .; cdr3_nt: TGTGCCAGCAGCTTAGCGGATGAGCAGTTCTTC; cdr3_aa: CASSLADEQFF
j_call: TRBJ2-1; clone_size: .; v_call: TRBV5-1; d_call: TRBD2; cdr3_nt: TGCGCCAGCGGTATTGTAGCGGGAGCCAATGAGCAGTTCTTC; cdr3_aa: CASGIVAGANEQFF
j_call: TRBJ2-7; clone_size: .; v_call: TRBV27; d_call: .; cdr3_nt: TGTGCCAGCAGTCCCCGGGACGTTGCCTACGAGCAGTACTTC; cdr3_aa: CASSPRDVAYEQYF
j_call: TRBJ1-5; clone_size: .; v_call: TRBV6-6; d_call: .; cdr3_nt: TGTGCCAGCAGTGATCCCGATCAGCCCCAGCATTTT; cdr3_aa: CASSDPDQPQHF
j_call: TRBJ1-2; clone_size: .; v_call: TRBV20-1; d_call: .; cdr3_nt: TGCAGTGCTAGAGCACAGGCAAGAACATTC; cdr3_aa: CSARAQARTF
j_call: TRBJ1-2; clone_size: few; v_call: TRBV14; d_call: .; cdr3_nt: TGTGCCAGCAGCCCCCCATCCCGGATACTCTATGGCTACACCTTC; cdr3_aa: CASSPPSRILYGYTF
j_call: TRBJ1-1; clone_size: few; v_call: TRBV28; d_call: .; cdr3_nt: TGTGCCAGCAATTACAGGGAAGGGAGCACTGAAGCTTTCTTT; cdr3_aa: CASNYREGSTEAFF
j_call: TRBJ2-1; clone_size: .; v_call: TRBV7-8; d_call: TRBD2; cdr3_nt: TGTGCCAGCAGGGGGGGACTAGCCAACCGACCTTACAATGAGCAGTTCTTC; cdr3_aa: CASRGGLANRPYNEQFF
j_call: TRBJ2-6; clone_size: .; v_call: TRBV27; d_call: .; cdr3_nt: TGTGCCAGCAGTTTATCGCCAGGCGGTGGGTTTTATGGGGCCAACGTCCTGACTTTC; cdr3_aa: CASSLSPGGGFYGANVLTF
j_call: TRBJ2-3; clone_size: .; v_call: TRBV4-1; d_call: .; cdr3_nt: TGCGCCAGCAGCCTCATCTTCACAGATACGCAGTATTTT; cdr3_aa: CASSLIFTDTQYF
j_call: TRBJ2-4; clone_size: .; v_call: TRBV19; d_call: .; cdr3_nt: TGTGCCAGTAGAAATACCGGGACGTCCAAAAACATTCAGTACTTC; cdr3_aa: CASRNTGTSKNIQYF
j_call: TRBJ1-1; clone_size: few; v_call: TRBV30; d_call: .; cdr3_nt: TGTGCCTGGAGCAGCCTGAACACTGAAGCTTTCTTT; cdr3_aa: CAWSSLNTEAFF